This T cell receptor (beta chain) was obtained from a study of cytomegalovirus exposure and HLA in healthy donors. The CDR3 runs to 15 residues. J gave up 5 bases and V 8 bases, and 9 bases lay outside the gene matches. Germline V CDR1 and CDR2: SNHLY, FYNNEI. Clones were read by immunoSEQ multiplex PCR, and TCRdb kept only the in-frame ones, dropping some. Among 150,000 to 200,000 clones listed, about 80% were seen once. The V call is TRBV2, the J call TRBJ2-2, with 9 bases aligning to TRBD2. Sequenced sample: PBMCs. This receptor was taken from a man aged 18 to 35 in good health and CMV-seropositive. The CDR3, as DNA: TGTGCCAGCGAAGGGCTAGCGGGACAAACCGGGGAGCTGTTTTTT. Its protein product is CASEGLAGQTGELFF.